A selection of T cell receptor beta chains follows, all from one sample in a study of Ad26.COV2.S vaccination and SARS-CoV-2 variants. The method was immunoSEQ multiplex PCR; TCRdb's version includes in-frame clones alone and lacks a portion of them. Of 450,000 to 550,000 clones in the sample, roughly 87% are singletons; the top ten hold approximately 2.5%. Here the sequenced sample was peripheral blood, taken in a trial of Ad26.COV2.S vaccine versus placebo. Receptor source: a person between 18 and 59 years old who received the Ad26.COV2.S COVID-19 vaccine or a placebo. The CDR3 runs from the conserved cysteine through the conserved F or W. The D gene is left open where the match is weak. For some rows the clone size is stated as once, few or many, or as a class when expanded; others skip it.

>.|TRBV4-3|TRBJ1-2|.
TGCGCCAGCAGCCAAGAGAGAACAGGGAGGAATGGCTACACCTTC
CASSQERTGRNGYTF
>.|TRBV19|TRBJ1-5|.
TGTGCCAGTAGTATAGTGGCAGGTGGGGTTCAGCCCCAGCATTTT
CASSIVAGGVQPQHF
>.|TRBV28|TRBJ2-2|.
TGTGCCAGCAGTTTCTTCGACCACACCGGGGAGCTGTTTTTT
CASSFFDHTGELFF
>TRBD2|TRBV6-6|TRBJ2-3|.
TGTGCCAGCAGGCTAGCGGGAGTTGGAGATACGCAGTATTTT
CASRLAGVGDTQYF
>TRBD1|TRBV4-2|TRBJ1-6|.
TGTGCCAGCAGCCATAAATCGGGACAGGGGTTTAATTCACCCCTCCACTTT
CASSHKSGQGFNSPLHF
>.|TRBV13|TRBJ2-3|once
TGTGCCAGCAGCCCCGCTAGGGATACGCAGTATTTT
CASSPARDTQYF
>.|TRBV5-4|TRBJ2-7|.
TGTGCCAGCAGCTTGAGTACAGCAAACGCGTACGAGCAGTACTTC
CASSLSTANAYEQYF
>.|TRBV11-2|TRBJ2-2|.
TGTGCCAGCAGAAATATTCGGGGGAACACCGGGGAGCTGTTTTTT
CASRNIRGNTGELFF
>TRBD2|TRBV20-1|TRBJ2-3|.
TGCAGTGCTAGTTCCCTTGCGCGGGGGGAAGGTACGCAGTATTTT
CSASSLARGEGTQYF
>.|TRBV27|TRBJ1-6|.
TGTGCCAGCAGTTTATCTTATGACAGTGTGAGCTCCTATAATTCACCCCTCCACTTT
CASSLSYDSVSSYNSPLHF
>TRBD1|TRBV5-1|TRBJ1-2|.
TGCGCCAGCAGCACAATTGCGGGACAGCTAGGGGGCTACACCTTC
CASSTIAGQLGGYTF
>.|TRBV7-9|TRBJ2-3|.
TGTGCCAGCAGCCCCCCGGTGGGGAGGGATACGCAGTATTTT
CASSPPVGRDTQYF
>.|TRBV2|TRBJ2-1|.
TGTGCCAGCAGTGTTGACCGAAGCTCCTACAATGAGCAGTTCTTC
CASSVDRSSYNEQFF
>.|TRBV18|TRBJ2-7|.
TGTGCCAGCTCACCACTACCACACTCAGGAACACATCAATTCGTCTACGAGCAGTACTTC
CASSPLPHSGTHQFVYEQYF
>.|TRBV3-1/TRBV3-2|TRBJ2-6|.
TGTGCCAGCAGCCAAGATCAGTCTCGGTCGGCTGGGGCCAACGTCCTGACTTTC
CASSQDQSRSAGANVLTF
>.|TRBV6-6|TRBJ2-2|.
TGTGCCAGCAGTTATGGGGGCGGGGAGCTGTTTTTT
CASSYGGGELFF
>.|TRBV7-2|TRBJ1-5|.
TGTGCCAGCAGCTCCTCCTCGCGGCAGCCCCAGCATTTT
CASSSSSRQPQHF
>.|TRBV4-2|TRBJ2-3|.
TGTGCCAGCAGCCCCGAGACCTCGGGGGATACGCAGTATTTT
CASSPETSGDTQYF
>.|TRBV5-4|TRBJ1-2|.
TGTGCCAGCAGCTTGGTGATGGCAGGACCCTATGGCTACACCTTC
CASSLVMAGPYGYTF
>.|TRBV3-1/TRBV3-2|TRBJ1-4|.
TGTGCCAGCAGCCAAGGTCAAAGGGGGATAGAAAAACTGTTTTTT
CASSQGQRGIEKLFF
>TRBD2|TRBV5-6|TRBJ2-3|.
TGTGCCAGCAGCTTGGCGGGGGGGCTAGCGGGAGGAGATACGCAGTATTTT
CASSLAGGLAGGDTQYF
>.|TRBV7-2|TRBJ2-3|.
TGTGCCAGCAGCTTTGAACCCACGAATACGCAGTATTTT
CASSFEPTNTQYF
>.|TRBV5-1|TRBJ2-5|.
TGCGCCAGCAGCAGGGGCAACCCAGAGACCCAGTACTTC
CASSRGNPETQYF
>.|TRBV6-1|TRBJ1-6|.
TGTGCCAGCAGTGATTTCTCTCAGGCAGCTTCACCCCTCCACTTT
CASSDFSQAASPLHF
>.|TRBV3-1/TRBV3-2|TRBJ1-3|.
TGTGCCAGCAGCCACTGGACGGAGCCCTCATCTGGAAACACCATATATTTT
CASSHWTEPSSGNTIYF
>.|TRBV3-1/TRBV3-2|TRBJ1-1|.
TGTGCCAGCAGCCAAGTACAGGGTGAAGCTTTCTTT
CASSQVQGEAFF
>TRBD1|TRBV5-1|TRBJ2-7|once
TGCGCCAGCAGCTTGTCGACAGGGGTAAGCTACGAGCAGTACTTC
CASSLSTGVSYEQYF
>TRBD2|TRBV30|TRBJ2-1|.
TGTGCCTGGAGTGTATCTAGCGGGGGGGCCGGGGCCTACAATGAGCAGTTCTTC
CAWSVSSGGAGAYNEQFF
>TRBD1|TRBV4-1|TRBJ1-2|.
TGCACCAGCAGCCAAGATAGTGGGGAGGGGGCGCGGGGCTACACCTTC
CTSSQDSGEGARGYTF
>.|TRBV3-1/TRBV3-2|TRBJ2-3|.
TGTGCCAGCAGCCAGCTCGGGACTAGCACAGATACGCAGTATTTT
CASSQLGTSTDTQYF
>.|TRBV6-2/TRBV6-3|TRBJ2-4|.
TGTGCCAGCAGTTACCGTCGGGCAGGGCTAGCCAAAAACATTCAGTACTTC
CASSYRRAGLAKNIQYF
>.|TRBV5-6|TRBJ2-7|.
TGTGCCAGCAGCCAGACCTACGAGCAGTACTTC
CASSQTYEQYF
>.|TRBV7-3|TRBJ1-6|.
TGTGCCAGCAGCTTACCCAACCCTTCCTATAATTCACCCCTCCACTTT
CASSLPNPSYNSPLHF
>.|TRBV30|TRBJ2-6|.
TGTGCCTGGAGTGATTTCTCAGGGTCCGGGGCCAACGTCCTGACTTTC
CAWSDFSGSGANVLTF
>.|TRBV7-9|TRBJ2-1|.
TGTGCCAGCATCGGACGACTTGGGTATGAGCAGTTCTTC
CASIGRLGYEQFF
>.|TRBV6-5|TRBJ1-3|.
TGTGCCAGCAGGTTGAGCTCTGGAAACACCATATATTTT
CASRLSSGNTIYF
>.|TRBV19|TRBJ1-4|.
TGTGCCACGAGGGAGAGGGGGGCAACTAATGAAAAACTGTTTTTT
CATRERGATNEKLFF
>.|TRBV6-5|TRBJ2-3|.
TGTGCCAGCAGTTCGACTGGTCCGCAGTATTTT
CASSSTGPQYF
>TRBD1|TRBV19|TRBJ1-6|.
TGTGCCAGTCAAATGGGACAGGGGTTTCGCCTCCACTTT
CASQMGQGFRLHF
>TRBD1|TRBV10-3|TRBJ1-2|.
TGTGCCATCAGCGGGATGGGACAGGGACATGGCTACACCTTC
CAISGMGQGHGYTF
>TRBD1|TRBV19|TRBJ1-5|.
TGTGCCAGTAGTCAACAGGGGGTATGGGGGCCCCAGCATTTT
CASSQQGVWGPQHF
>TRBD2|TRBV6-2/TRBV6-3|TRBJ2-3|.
TGTGCCAGCAGTTCCGGGACTACTAGCACAGATACGCAGTATTTT
CASSSGTTSTDTQYF
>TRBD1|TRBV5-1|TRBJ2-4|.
TGCGCCAGCAGCTTGGAGGGGACAGGGGGCTCTAAGTACTTC
CASSLEGTGGSKYF
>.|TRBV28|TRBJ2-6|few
TGTGCCAGCAGTTTATTGGAAGGGTCTGGGGCCAACGTCCTGACTTTC
CASSLLEGSGANVLTF
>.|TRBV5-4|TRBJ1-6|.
TGTGCCAGCAGCTTGCCAAATTCACCCCTCCACTTT
CASSLPNSPLHF
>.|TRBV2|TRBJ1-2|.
TGTGCCAGCAGCCGACAGGCTAACTATGGCTACACCTTC
CASSRQANYGYTF
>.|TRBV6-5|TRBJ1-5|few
TGTGCCAGCAGTTACTCCTATTCTGACAATCAGCCCCAGCATTTT
CASSYSYSDNQPQHF
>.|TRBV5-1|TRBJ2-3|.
TGCGCCAGCAGTGTGGAGGGCTTCGCAGATACGCAGTATTTT
CASSVEGFADTQYF
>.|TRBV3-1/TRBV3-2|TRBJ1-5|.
TGTGCCAGCAGCCCAGGTCGAGATCAGCCCCAGCATTTT
CASSPGRDQPQHF
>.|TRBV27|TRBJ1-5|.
TGTGCCAGCCGCGAGGGGTCACGACAGTTCCAGCCCCAGCATTTT
CASREGSRQFQPQHF